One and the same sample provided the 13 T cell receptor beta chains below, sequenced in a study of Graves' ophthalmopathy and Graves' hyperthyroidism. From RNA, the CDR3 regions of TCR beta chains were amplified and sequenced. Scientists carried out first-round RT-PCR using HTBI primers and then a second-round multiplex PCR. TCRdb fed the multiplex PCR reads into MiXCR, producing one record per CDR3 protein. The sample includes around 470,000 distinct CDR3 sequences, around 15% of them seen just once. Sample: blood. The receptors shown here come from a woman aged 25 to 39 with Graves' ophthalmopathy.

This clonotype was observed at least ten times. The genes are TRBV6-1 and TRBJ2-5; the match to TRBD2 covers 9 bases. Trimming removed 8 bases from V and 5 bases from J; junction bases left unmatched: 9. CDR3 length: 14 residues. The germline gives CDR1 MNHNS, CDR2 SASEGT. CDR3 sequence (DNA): TGTGCCAGCCTACCGCGGGGGGGCCGGGAGACCCAGTACTTC. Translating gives CASLPRGGRETQYF.

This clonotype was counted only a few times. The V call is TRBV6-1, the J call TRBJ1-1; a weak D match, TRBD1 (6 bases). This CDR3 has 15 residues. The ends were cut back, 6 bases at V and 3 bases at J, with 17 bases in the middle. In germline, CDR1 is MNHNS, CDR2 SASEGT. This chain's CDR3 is CASRIGLGQYTEAFF. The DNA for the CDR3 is TGTGCCAGCAGGATCGGCCTCGGACAGTACACTGAAGCTTTCTTT.

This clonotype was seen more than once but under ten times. CDR3 DNA sequence: TGCGCCAGCAGCTTCTTCGGAGGGACCTACGAGCAGTACTTC. Protein product: CASSFFGGTYEQYF. V usage is TRBV5-1 and J usage is TRBJ2-7, with D maybe TRBD2 (6 bases). The V gene lost 2 bases and the J gene lost 2 bases, with 11 bases spanning the gap. CDR3 length: 14 amino acids. CDR1 is SGHRS, CDR2 YFSETQ, per germline. Full variable domain (remainder filled in from reference TRBV5-1 and TRBJ2-7): KAGVTQTPRYLIKTRGQQVTLSCSPISGHRSVSWYQQTPGQGLQFLFEYFSETQRNKGNFPGRFSGRQFSNSRSEMNVSTLELGDSALYLCASSFFGGTYEQYFGPGTRLTVT.

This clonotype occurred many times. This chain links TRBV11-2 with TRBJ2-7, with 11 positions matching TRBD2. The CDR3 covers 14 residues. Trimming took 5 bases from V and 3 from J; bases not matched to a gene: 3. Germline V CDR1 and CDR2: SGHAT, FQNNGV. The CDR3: CASSRGTSGYEQYF. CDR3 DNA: TGTGCCAGCAGCAGGGGGACTAGCGGCTACGAGCAGTACTTC.

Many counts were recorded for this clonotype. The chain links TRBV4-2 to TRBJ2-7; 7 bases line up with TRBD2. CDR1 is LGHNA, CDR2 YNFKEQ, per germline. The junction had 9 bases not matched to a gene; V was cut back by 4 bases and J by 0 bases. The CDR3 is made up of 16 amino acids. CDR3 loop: CASSRDVGRASYEQYF. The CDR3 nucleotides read TGTGCCAGCAGCCGGGATGTTGGGAGGGCCTCCTACGAGCAGTACTTC.

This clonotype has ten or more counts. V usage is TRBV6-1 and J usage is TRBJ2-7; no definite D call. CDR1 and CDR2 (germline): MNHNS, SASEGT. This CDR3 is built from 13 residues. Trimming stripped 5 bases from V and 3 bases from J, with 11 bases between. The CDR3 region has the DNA TGTGCCAGCAGTAAAACAGATTTCTACGAGCAGTACTTC. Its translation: CASSKTDFYEQYF.

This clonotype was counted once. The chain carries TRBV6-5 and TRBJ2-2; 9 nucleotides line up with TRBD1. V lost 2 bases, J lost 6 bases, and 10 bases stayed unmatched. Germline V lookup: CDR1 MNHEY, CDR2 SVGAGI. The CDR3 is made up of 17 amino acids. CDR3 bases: TGTGCCAGCAGTTACCGAGGCCCGGGACAGGGTGCCGGGGAGCTGTTTTTT. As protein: CASSYRGPGQGAGELFF.

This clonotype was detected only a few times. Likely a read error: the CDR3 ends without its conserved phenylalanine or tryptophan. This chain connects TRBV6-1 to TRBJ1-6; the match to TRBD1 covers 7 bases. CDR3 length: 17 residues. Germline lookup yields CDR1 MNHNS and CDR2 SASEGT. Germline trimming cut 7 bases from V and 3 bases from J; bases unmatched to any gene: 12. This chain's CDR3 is CASIDPLQGGYNSPLHL. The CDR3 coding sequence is TGTGCCAGCATTGACCCTCTCCAGGGGGGCTATAATTCACCCCTCCACCTT.

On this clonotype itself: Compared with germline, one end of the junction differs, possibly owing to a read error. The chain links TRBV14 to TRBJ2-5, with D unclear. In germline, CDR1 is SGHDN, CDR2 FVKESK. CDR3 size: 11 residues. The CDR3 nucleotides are TGTGCCATCAGCCAAGCTGAGACCCAGTACTTC. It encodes CAISQAETQYF.

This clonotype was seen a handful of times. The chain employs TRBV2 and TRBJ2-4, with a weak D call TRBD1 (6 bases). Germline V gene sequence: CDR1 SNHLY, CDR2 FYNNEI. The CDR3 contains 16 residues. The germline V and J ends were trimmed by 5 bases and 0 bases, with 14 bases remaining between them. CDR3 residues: CASSRQVILAKNIQYF. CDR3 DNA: TGTGCCAGCAGTCGACAGGTTATCTTAGCCAAAAACATTCAGTACTTC.

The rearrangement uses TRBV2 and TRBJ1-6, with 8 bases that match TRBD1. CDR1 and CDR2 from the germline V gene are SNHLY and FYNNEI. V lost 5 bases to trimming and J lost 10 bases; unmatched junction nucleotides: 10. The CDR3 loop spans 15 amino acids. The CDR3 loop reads CASSPDGTGGSPLHF. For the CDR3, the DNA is TGTGCCAGCAGTCCAGACGGGACAGGAGGATCACCCCTCCACTTT.

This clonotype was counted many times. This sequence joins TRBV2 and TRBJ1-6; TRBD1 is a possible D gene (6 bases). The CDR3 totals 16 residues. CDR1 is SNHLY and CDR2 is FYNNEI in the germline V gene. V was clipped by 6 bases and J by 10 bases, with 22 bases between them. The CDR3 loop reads CASSAGTPYLSSPLHF. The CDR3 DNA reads TGTGCCAGCAGCGCTGGGACACCCTACTTGAGCTCACCCCTCCACTTT.

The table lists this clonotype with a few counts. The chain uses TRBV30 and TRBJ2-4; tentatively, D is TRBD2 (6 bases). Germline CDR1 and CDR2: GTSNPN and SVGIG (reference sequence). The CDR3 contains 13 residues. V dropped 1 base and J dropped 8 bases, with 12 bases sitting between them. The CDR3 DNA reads TGTGCCTGGAGTGAACGTTGGAGGGACATTCAGTACTTC. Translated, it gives CAWSERWRDIQYF.